The clone carrying this T cell receptor (beta chain) has only a few counts. Antigen specificity is unknown. This record belongs to a study of T cell repertoires in cytomegalovirus infection. Looking at the study overall: Both a matching HLA type and CMV infection were indicated by public TCR beta signatures.

V lost 7 bases and J lost 0, with 13 bases in between. The CDR3 covers 16 residues. Germline loops: CDR1 MDHEN, CDR2 SYDVKM. Each CDR3 protein is one row after TCRdb ran MiXCR on the reads. The profile shows around 900,000 distinct CDR3 sequences, 25% to 40% of them singletons. General study results and limits: There were carriers of CMV plus the relevant HLA, and cumulative public TCR beta family frequency identified them.

The clonotype was recovered from a human donor in good health (CMV status not recorded). Some clones in this sample may be carry-over from other donors' samples. The chain links TRBV28 to TRBJ1-6; D remains unclear. The sequenced sample was cultured CD8+ T cells from PBMCs, obtained from culture after CMV antigen stimulation. The CDR3 sequence is CASTDAGSSYNSPLHF. CDR3 nucleotide sequence: TGTGCCAGCACTGACGCTGGAAGCTCCTATAATTCACCCCTCCACTTT.